The clone carrying this T cell receptor beta chain was observed at least ten times. This sample is drawn from a study of Graves' ophthalmopathy and Graves' hyperthyroidism. V was cut by 0 bases and J by 4 bases, with 11 bases left in between. The CDR3 is 14 residues long. Germline CDR1 SGDLS, CDR2 YYNGEE. RNA served as the template for amplifying TCR beta CDR3 regions. First-round RT-PCR employed HTBI primers, with a second-round multiplex PCR after it. From the multiplex PCR reads, TCRdb called clonotypes with MiXCR, one entry per CDR3 protein. Of 150,000 or so distinct CDR3 sequences listed, about 40% are singletons.

This clonotype originated in a woman aged 35 to 49 with Graves' ophthalmopathy. This chain joins TRBV9 and TRBJ2-7; perhaps TRBD2 as D (5 bases). The sample consisted of peripheral blood. As DNA, the CDR3 is TGTGCCAGCAGCGTAGCCAGCGGACCTTACGAGCAGTACTTC. Protein product: CASSVASGPYEQYF.